Listed below are T cell receptor beta chains from one sample, sequenced in a study of blood T cell repertoires in COVID-19. Repertoires were generated with immunoSEQ multiplex PCR, while TCRdb's copy carries only in-frame clones and drops some. The sample records 90,000 to 120,000 clones, about 80% being singletons. The sample consisted of peripheral blood. The receptors were gathered from a woman of 80 years or more with active or convalescent COVID-19. Both conserved end residues are part of each CDR3. The order of the fields is V gene, CDR3 length, D gene, J gene, CDR3 protein. D genes are given only for firm matches.

>TRBV7-9|16|.|TRBJ1-5
CASSLELGGENQPQHF
>TRBV18|13|.|TRBJ1-1
CASSLGENTEAFF
>TRBV19|17|TRBD1|TRBJ1-3
CASSFSGTAFPGNTIYF
>TRBV19|14|.|TRBJ2-7
CASSITGRSYEQYF
>TRBV9|14|.|TRBJ2-3
CASSVANRADTQYF
>TRBV14|13|.|TRBJ1-2
CASSGGSESGYTF
>TRBV19|15|.|TRBJ2-3
CASSIPMAGKDTQYF
>TRBV11-2|15|TRBD2|TRBJ2-1
CASSLGRGALDEQFF
>TRBV12-3/TRBV12-4|13|.|TRBJ2-3
CASSFLRVDTQYF
>TRBV4-3|12|.|TRBJ1-1
CASSREGTEAFF
>TRBV9|16|TRBD1|TRBJ1-3
CASSLRDSDSGNTIYF
>TRBV27|14|.|TRBJ1-4
CASSLAGAGEKLFF
>TRBV9|16|.|TRBJ1-5
CASSFGSDRSNQPQHF
>TRBV3-1/TRBV3-2|15|TRBD1|TRBJ2-1
CASSDIGTVYNEQFF
>TRBV28|15|.|TRBJ1-2
CASSSPSGANYGYTF
>TRBV10-3|15|.|TRBJ2-1
CAISGTDLSYNEQFF
>TRBV7-2|14|.|TRBJ2-1
CASSLLSRGDEQFF
>TRBV7-8|13|.|TRBJ1-3
CASSTRTGNTIYF
>TRBV7-2|15|.|TRBJ2-3
CASRASVLSTDTQYF
>TRBV9|11|.|TRBJ2-3
CASSYTDTQYF
>TRBV7-9|15|.|TRBJ1-3
CASSFSLGQGNTIYF
>TRBV11-2|16|.|TRBJ1-3
CASSFQTGVSGNTIYF
>TRBV28|14|TRBD2|TRBJ2-2
CASRLAGSAGELFF
>TRBV7-2|15|.|TRBJ2-1
CASRSPRAGDNEQFF
>TRBV7-6|16|TRBD1|TRBJ1-3
CASSLGQGASGNTIYF
>TRBV7-8|12|.|TRBJ2-3
CASSLGSGTQYF
>TRBV4-1|14|TRBD1|TRBJ2-7
CASSRGTGSLEQYF
>TRBV9|16|TRBD1|TRBJ2-7
CASSPSLGQNVYEQYF
>TRBV11-2|15|TRBD2|TRBJ2-1
CASSFSGRAYNEQFF
>TRBV3-1/TRBV3-2|16|.|TRBJ2-2
CASSQFSGQNTGELFF
>TRBV5-1|14|.|TRBJ1-2
CASSLGPGEAGYTF
>TRBV18|14|TRBD1|TRBJ1-5
CASSSGQINQPQHF
>TRBV13|17|.|TRBJ2-1
CASSLTGGGSSYNEQFF
>TRBV6-5|16|TRBD1|TRBJ1-5
CASSSLEGAGNQPQHF
>TRBV14|11|.|TRBJ2-1
CASSQSGEQFF
>TRBV11-2|12|.|TRBJ2-7
CASRKDGGEQYF
>TRBV9|17|TRBD1|TRBJ2-3
CASSVQGLGQGLDTQYF
>TRBV10-3|13|TRBD1|TRBJ1-2
CAISGTGNYGYTF
>TRBV6-6|13|.|TRBJ1-6
CASSQSYNSPLHF
>TRBV6-4|15|.|TRBJ1-6
CASSQIEGIGSPLHF
>TRBV11-2|15|.|TRBJ1-1
CASSLWGGPGTEAFF
>TRBV10-3|14|.|TRBJ2-3
CAISERGALDTQYF
>TRBV15|14|.|TRBJ2-1
CATSWGDGHNEQFF
>TRBV7-7|15|TRBD1|TRBJ2-5
CASSSGQGRQETQYF
>TRBV2|15|TRBD1|TRBJ1-4
CASRERTGINEKLFF
>TRBV11-2|13|.|TRBJ1-1
CASSQGTDLLAFF
>TRBV2|15|.|TRBJ1-4
CASNLKAGLGEKLFF
>TRBV24-1|16|.|TRBJ1-5
CATSEPGGGASQPQHF
>TRBV18|13|.|TRBJ2-7
CASSPMDSYEQYF
>TRBV18|14|TRBD1|TRBJ1-6
CASSPDRGASPLHF
>TRBV18|14|.|TRBJ1-4
CASSPGHGPEKLFF
>TRBV28|13|.|TRBJ2-7
CASSTGVFYEQYF
>TRBV28|12|.|TRBJ1-1
CASRRAQTEAFF
>TRBV24-1|17|.|TRBJ1-2
CATSDHWGGLGPSGYTF
>TRBV25-1|15|TRBD2|TRBJ2-5
CASSVGGLAEETQYF
>TRBV6-5|13|.|TRBJ2-7
CASSRRLANEQYF